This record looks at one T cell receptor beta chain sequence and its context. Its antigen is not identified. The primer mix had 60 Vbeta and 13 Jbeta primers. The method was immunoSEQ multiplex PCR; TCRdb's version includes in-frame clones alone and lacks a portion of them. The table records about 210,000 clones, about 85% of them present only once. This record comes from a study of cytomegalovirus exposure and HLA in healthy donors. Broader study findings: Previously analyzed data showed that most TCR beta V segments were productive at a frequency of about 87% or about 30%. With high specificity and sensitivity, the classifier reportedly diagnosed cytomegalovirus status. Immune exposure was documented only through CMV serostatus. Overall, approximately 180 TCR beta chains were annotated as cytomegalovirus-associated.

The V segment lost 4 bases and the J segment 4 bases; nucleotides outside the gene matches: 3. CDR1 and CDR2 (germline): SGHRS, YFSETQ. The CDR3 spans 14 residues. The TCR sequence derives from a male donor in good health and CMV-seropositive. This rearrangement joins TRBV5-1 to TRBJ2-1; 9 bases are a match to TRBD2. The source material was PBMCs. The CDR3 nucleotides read TGCGCCAGCAGCCGGCGGGAGGGTTACAATGAGCAGTTCTTC. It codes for CASSRREGYNEQFF.